This T cell receptor beta chain appears in the sequencing data of a study of patients and donors after allogeneic stem cell transplantation. TCRdb itself ran the RT-PCR reads through MiXCR, one entry per CDR3 protein. The repertoire holds approximately 160,000 distinct CDR3 sequences, with roughly 31% as singletons. The table lists this clonotype with a few counts. The CDR3 loop spans 14 amino acids. V was clipped by 5 bases and J by 12 bases; unmatched bases: 8. Sequencing input: blood, either unsorted or a sorted T cell fraction (not recorded which). This rearrangement joins TRBV12-3 or TRBV12-4 to TRBJ2-1, with TRBD2 identical over 12 bases. This sequence originates from a human donor who was either an allogeneic HSCT recipient or a stem cell or donor lymphocyte infusion donor (not recorded which). It is not recorded whose cells these are; they may come from a transplant donor. CDR3 in DNA: TGTGCCAGCAGTCCCGGACTAGCGGGGCTGGGGCAGTTCTTC. Residues: CASSPGLAGLGQFF.